What follows describes a single T cell receptor (beta chain). The antigen remains undetermined. The CDR3 consists of 14 residues. V lost 1 base, J lost 3 bases, and 9 bases lay in between. Germline V gene sequence: CDR1 SGHNT, CDR2 YYREEE (reference sequence). TCRdb analysed the 5' RACE reads with MiXCR anew, one entry per CDR3 protein. The table has about 290,000 distinct CDR3 sequences, more than 15% seen once. This sample is drawn from a study of T-cell memory formation after mild COVID-19. Background on the study: Across donors, TCR clusters were largely donor specific.

Whole-study findings and limits: The study found balanced CD4/CD8 in clones contracting day 15 to 85 and a CD4+ lean in later expanders. Memory cells collected pre-infection included some clones that later responded, suggesting cross-reactive memory joined. Contracting CD4+ clones lay largely in CM and EM, with CD8+ ones residing in EMRA.

This clonotype originated in a man between 18 and 35 years old who had mild COVID-19 (a few samples of this study predate the infection). Cell type and time point are not known. The sample comprised PBMCs or a T cell subset sorted from them (not recorded which). The chain uses TRBV5-4 and TRBJ2-3; TRBD1 is a possible D gene (5 bases). The CDR3 loop reads CASSLWKGTDTQYF. In DNA, the CDR3 is TGTGCCAGCAGCTTGTGGAAGGGGACAGATACGCAGTATTTT.